This T cell receptor beta chain originates from a study of T cell responses to AZD1222 COVID-19 vaccine. Study-level background: Second-dose recipients at about 4 or about 12 weeks were treated as one pooled group.

Points on this clone: The antigen is undetermined.

Study outcomes and limitations: Without day 14 samples, only post-peak T cell repertoires were studied. Across the whole spike, CD4 TCRs peaked at regions 160-218 and 743-854. Donor demographics were predominantly white British with a female majority; clonal diversity may be underestimated.

Sequenced by immunoSEQ multiplex PCR; TCRdb stores in-frame clones only, minus some. Among 150,000 to 200,000 clones listed, roughly nine tenths were seen once. Germline V gene data show CDR1 as SGHAT and CDR2 as FQNNGV. The V end was cut by 1 base, the J end by 4 bases, with 7 bases between. This CDR3 comprises 13 residues. Sequencing used peripheral blood, obtained on day 0 of AZD1222 vaccination. The clonotype comes from an adult in good health. The J gene is TRBJ1-2, the V gene TRBV11-2; D uncertain. The DNA for the CDR3 is TGTGCCAGCAGCTTAGGCCGGATCTATGGCTACACCTTC. This sequence encodes CASSLGRIYGYTF. Looking up the rest from reference TRBV11-2 and TRBJ1-2 gives the full variable domain: EAGVAQSPRYKIIEKRQSVAFWCNPISGHATLYWYQQILGQGPKLLIQFQNNGVVDDSQLPKDRFSAERLKGVDSTLKIQPAKLEDSAVYLCASSLGRIYGYTFGSGTRLTVV.